The 10 T cell receptor beta chains in this list originate from one sample, sequenced in a study of monozygotic twins with inflammatory bowel disease. TCRdb processed the 5' RACE reads again and assigns one entry to each CDR3 protein, with no DNA. The sample data list 200,000 to 250,000 distinct CDR3 sequences. Sample: blood. Receptors were obtained from a human donor with ulcerative colitis or Crohn's disease, or a healthy co-twin of an affected twin (not recorded which).

The rearrangement links TRBV12-3 or TRBV12-4 to TRBJ2-6; TCRdb calls TRBD2, which cannot be checked without DNA. There are 15 residues in the CDR3. CDR3 residues: CASADSPSGANVLTF.

The chain joins TRBV3-1 to TRBJ2-1; without DNA, the TCRdb call of TRBD2 cannot be checked. The CDR3 length is 17 residues. In germline, CDR1 is LGHDT, CDR2 YNNKEL (reference sequence). The CDR3 loop reads CASSWLAGRSSYNEQFF.

CDR3 amino acids: CASSLRSGAGANVLTF. The rearrangement uses TRBV5-1 and TRBJ2-6; the TCRdb D gene call, TRBD1, has no DNA to confirm it. The CDR3 consists of 16 residues. CDR1 SGHRS and CDR2 YFSETQ come from the germline V gene. Drawing the rest from reference TRBV5-1 and TRBJ2-6, the complete variable domain is KAGVTQTPRYLIKTRGQQVTLSCSPISGHRSVSWYQQTPGQGLQFLFEYFSETQRNKGNFPGRFSGRQFSNSRSEMNVSTLELGDSALYLCASSLRSGAGANVLTFGAGSRLTVL.

The chain links TRBV5-1 to TRBJ2-3; TCRdb's D call of TRBD2 is untestable without DNA. Germline CDR1 SGHRS, CDR2 YFSETQ. This CDR3 is built from 20 residues. This CDR3 is CASSGEGLAGMTFNTDTQYF.

The chain joins TRBV3-1 to TRBJ2-6; absent DNA, TCRdb's TRBD1 call cannot be checked. The CDR3 totals 13 residues. Per the germline V gene, CDR1 is LGHDT and CDR2 is YNNKEL (reference sequence). The CDR3 spells CASSQNWDSPLTF. Full variable domain (remainder filled in from reference TRBV3-1 and TRBJ2-6): DTAVSQTPKYLVTQMGNDKSIKCEQNLGHDTMYWYKQDSKKFLKIMFSYNNKELIINETVPNRFSPKSPDKAHLNLHINSLELGDSAVYFCASSQNWDSPLTFGAGSRLTVL.

This sequence joins TRBV10-3 and TRBJ1-1. CDR1 is ENHRY, CDR2 SYGVKD, per germline. This CDR3 comprises 11 residues. The CDR3 is CAISERLEAFF.

The chain carries TRBV7-9 and TRBJ1-5. CDR3 length: 14 amino acids. Germline V gene data show CDR1 as SEHNR and CDR2 as FQNEAQ (reference sequence). CDR3 loop: CASSLEKSNQPQHF.

V and J are TRBV29-1 and TRBJ1-2; the D call from TCRdb, TRBD1, cannot be confirmed without DNA. CDR3 length: 12 amino acids. The V gene's germline CDR1 is SQVTM and CDR2 ANQGSEA. CDR3 loop: CSVRGQIYGYTF.

The chain is built from TRBV4-2 and TRBJ2-1; TCRdb picks TRBD2, but there is no DNA to check that call. CDR1 is LGHNA and CDR2 is YNFKEQ in the germline V gene. The CDR3 consists of 14 residues. CDR3 sequence: CASSHSELDNEQFF.

The genes are TRBV10-3 and TRBJ2-5; TCRdb calls TRBD2, which cannot be checked without DNA. There are 13 residues in the CDR3. Germline V gene lookup returns CDR1 ENHRY and CDR2 SYGVKD. The chain's CDR3 is CAISVRQGVTQYF.